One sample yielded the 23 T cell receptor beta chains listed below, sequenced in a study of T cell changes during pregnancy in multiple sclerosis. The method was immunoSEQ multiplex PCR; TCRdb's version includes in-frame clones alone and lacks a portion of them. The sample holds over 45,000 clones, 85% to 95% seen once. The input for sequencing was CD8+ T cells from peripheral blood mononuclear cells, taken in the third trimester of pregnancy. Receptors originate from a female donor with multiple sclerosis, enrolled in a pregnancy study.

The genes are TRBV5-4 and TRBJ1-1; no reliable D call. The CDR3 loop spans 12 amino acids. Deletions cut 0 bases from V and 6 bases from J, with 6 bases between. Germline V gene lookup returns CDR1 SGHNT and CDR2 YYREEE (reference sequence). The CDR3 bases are TGTGCCAGCAGCTTGGGTAGAGCTGAAGCTTTCTTT. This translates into CASSLGRAEAFF. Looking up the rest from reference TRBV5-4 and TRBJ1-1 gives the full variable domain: ETGVTQSPTHLIKTRGQQVTLRCSSQSGHNTVSWYQQALGQGPQFIFQYYREEENGRGNFPPRFSGLQFPNYSSELNVNALELDDSALYLCASSLGRAEAFFGQGTRLTVV.

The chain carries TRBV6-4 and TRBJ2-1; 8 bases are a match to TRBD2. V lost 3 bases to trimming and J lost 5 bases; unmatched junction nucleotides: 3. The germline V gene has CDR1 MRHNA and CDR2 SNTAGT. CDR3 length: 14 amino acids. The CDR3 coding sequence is TGTGCCAGCAGTGAAGCGGGAGAACACAATGAGCAGTTCTTC. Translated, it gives CASSEAGEHNEQFF.

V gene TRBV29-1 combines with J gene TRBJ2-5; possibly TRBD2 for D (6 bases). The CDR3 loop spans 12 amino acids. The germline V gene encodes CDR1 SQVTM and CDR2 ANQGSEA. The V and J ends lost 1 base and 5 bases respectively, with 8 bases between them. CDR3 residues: CSVEGAGETQYF. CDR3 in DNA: TGCAGCGTTGAAGGGGCGGGGGAGACCCAGTACTTC.

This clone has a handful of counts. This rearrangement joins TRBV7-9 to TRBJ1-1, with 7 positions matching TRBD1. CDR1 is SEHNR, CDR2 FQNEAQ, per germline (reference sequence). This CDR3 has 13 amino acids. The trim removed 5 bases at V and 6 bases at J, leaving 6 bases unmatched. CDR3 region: CASSLRQGPEAFF. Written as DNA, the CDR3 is TGTGCCAGCAGCCTCAGACAGGGCCCTGAAGCTTTCTTT.

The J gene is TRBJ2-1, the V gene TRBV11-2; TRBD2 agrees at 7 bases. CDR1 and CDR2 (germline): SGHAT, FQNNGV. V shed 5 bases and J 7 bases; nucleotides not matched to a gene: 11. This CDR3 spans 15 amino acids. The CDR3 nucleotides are TGTGCCAGCAGCCCTGACTGGTCCGGGGGGAATGAGCAGTTCTTC. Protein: CASSPDWSGGNEQFF.

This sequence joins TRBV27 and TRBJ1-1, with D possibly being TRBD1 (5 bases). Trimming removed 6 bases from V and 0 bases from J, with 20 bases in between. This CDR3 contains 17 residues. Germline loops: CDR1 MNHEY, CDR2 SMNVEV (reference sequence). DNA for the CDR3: TGTGCCAGCAGCTTCCTTGGGGCAGGGCTATTGAACACTGAAGCTTTCTTT. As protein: CASSFLGAGLLNTEAFF.

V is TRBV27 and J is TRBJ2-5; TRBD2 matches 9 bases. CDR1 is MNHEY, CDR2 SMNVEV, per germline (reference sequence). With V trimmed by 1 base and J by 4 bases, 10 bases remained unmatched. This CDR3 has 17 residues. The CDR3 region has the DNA TGTGCCAGCAGTTTATATGATAGCGGGAGAACTTTAGAGACCCAGTACTTC. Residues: CASSLYDSGRTLETQYF.

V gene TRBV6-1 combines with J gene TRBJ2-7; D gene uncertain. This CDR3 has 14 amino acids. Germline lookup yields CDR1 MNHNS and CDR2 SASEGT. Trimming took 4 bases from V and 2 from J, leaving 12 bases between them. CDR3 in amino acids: CASSAEDWAYEQYF. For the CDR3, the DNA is TGTGCCAGCAGTGCTGAAGACTGGGCCTACGAGCAGTACTTC.

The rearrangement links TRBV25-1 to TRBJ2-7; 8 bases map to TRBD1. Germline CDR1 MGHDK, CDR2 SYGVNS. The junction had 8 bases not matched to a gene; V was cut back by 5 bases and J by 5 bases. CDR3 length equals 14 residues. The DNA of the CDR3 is TGTGCCAGCAGTAGGAGACAGGGGCTGGACGAGCAGTACTTC. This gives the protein CASSRRQGLDEQYF.

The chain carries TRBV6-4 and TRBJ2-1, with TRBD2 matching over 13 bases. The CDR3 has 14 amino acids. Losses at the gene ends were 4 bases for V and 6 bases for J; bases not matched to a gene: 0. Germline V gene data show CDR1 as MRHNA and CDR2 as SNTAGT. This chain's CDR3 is CASSGTSGSNEQFF. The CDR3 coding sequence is TGTGCCAGCAGTGGGACTAGCGGGAGCAATGAGCAGTTCTTC.

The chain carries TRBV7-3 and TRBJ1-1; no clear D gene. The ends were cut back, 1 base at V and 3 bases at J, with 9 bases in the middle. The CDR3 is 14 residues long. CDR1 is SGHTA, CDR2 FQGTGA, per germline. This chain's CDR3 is CASSLMGGDTEAFF. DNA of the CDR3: TGTGCCAGCAGCTTAATGGGAGGAGACACTGAAGCTTTCTTT.

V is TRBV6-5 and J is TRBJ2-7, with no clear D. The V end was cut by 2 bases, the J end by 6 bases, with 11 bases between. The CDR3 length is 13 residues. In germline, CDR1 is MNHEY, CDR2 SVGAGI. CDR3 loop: CASSYLPSGEQYF. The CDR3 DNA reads TGTGCCAGCAGTTACCTCCCCTCGGGCGAGCAGTACTTC.

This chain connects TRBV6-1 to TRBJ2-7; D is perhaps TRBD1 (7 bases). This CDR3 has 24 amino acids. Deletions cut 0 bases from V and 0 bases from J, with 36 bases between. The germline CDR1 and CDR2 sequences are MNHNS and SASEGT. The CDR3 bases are TGTGCCAGCAGTGAAGCACCTGGAGGGGGCGTTACGCGAGGGCCGGAGGCCCACTCCTACGAGCAGTACTTC. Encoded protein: CASSEAPGGGVTRGPEAHSYEQYF.

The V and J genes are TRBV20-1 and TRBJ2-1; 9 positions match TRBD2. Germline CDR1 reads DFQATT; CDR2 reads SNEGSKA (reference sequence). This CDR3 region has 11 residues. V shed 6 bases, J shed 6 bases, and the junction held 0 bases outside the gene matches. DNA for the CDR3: TGCAGTGCGACTAGCGGCAATGAGCAGTTCTTC. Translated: CSATSGNEQFF.

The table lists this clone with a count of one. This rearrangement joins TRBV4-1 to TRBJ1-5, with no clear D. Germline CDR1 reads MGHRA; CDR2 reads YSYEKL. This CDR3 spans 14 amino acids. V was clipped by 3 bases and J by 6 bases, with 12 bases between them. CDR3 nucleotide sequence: TGCGCCAGCAGCCACGGGGAGGGAACTCAGCCCCAGCATTTT. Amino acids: CASSHGEGTQPQHF.

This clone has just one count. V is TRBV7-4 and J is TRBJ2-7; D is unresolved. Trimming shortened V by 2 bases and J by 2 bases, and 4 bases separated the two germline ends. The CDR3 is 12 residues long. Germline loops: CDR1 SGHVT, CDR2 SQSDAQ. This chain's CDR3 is CASSLLAYEQYF. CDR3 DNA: TGTGCCAGCAGCTTACTAGCCTACGAGCAGTACTTC. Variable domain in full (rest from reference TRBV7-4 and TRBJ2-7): GAGVSQSPRYKVAKRGRDVALRCDSISGHVTLYWYRQTLGQGSEVLTYSQSDAQRDKSGRPSGRFSAERPERSVSTLKIQRTEQGDSAVYLCASSLLAYEQYFGPGTRLTVT.

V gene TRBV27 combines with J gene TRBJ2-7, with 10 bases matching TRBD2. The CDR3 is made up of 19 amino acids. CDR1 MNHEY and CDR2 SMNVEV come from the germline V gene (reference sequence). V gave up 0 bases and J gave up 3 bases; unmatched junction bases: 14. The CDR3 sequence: CASSLSWTSGTRGGYEQYF. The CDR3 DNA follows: TGTGCCAGCAGTTTATCTTGGACTAGCGGCACCCGAGGGGGCTACGAGCAGTACTTC.

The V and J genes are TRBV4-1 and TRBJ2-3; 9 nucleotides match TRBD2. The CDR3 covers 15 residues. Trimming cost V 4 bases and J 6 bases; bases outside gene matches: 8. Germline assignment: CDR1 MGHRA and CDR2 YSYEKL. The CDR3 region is CASSRSGSSDDTQYF. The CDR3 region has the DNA TGCGCCAGCAGCCGTAGCGGGAGTTCGGACGATACGCAGTATTTT.

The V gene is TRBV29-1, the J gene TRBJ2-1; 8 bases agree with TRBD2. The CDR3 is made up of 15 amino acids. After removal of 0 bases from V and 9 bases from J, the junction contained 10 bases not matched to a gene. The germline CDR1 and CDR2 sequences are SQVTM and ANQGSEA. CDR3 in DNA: TGCAGCGTTGAAGATTGGGGACCGCTAGCGGGTGAGCAGTTCTTC. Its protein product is CSVEDWGPLAGEQFF.

As DNA, the CDR3 is TGTGCCAGCAGTGGGTATCCTAGCGGGAATCCCCTGGAGCAGTACTTC. Its translation: CASSGYPSGNPLEQYF. The chain carries TRBV6-1 and TRBJ2-7, with TRBD2 matching over 9 bases. CDR3 length: 16 residues. Losses at the gene ends were 4 bases for V and 7 bases for J; bases not matched to a gene: 14. Germline V lookup: CDR1 MNHNS, CDR2 SASEGT.

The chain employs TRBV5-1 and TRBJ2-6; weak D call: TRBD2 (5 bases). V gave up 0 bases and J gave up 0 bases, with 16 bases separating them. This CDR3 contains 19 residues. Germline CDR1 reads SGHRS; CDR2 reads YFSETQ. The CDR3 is CASSLAGVPLGSGANVLTF. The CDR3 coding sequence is TGCGCCAGCAGCTTGGCCGGGGTCCCTTTGGGCTCTGGGGCCAACGTCCTGACTTTC.

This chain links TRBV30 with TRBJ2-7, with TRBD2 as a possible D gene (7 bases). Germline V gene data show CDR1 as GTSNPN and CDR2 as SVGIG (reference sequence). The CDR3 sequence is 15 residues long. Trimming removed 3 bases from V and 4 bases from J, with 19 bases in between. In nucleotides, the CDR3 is TGTGCCTGGAGCGCCCCGGGGGGCGTCGAATACGAGCAGTACTTC. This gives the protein CAWSAPGGVEYEQYF.

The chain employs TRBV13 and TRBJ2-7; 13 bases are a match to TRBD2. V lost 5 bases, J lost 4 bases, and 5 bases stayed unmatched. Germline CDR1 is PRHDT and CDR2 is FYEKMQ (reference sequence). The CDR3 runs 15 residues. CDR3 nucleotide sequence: TGTGCCAGCAGCGCCGGACTAGCGGGGGCGTACGAGCAGTACTTC. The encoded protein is CASSAGLAGAYEQYF.